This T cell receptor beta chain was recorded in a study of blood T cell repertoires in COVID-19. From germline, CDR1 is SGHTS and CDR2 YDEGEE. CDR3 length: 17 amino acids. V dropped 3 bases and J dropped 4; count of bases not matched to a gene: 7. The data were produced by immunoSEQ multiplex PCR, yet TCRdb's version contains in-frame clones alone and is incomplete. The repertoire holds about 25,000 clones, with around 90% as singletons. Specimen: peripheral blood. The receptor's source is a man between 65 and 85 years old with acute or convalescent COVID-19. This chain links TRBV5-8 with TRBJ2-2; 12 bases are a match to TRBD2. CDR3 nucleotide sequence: TGTGCCAGCAGCTCCGCCGGACTAGCGGGACTCACCGGGGAGCTGTTTTTT. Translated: CASSSAGLAGLTGELFF.